The rows below give T cell receptor beta chains drawn from one sample of a study of shared clonotypes between healthy human individuals. Here immunoSEQ multiplex PCR was the method, and the copy in TCRdb shows in-frame clones only, minus some. The table includes 500,000 to 650,000 clones, roughly 79% detected once. The sample consisted of PBMCs. Source of these receptors: a woman aged 40 to 50 in good health. Some clones in this sample may be carry-over from other donors' samples. Each CDR3 is given with its conserved first and last residue. D genes are given only for firm matches. Size is stated for part of the rows, as once, few or many counts, or as a class when the clone is expanded.

J gene: TRBJ2-7
CDR3 length: 15
D gene: TRBD2
V gene: TRBV27
clone size: NA
CDR3 protein: CASSFSLAGVYEQYF
CDR3 DNA: TGTGCCAGCAGTTTTTCGCTAGCGGGAGTCTACGAGCAGTACTTC

J gene: TRBJ1-4
CDR3 length: 15
D gene: TRBD1
V gene: TRBV6-6
clone size: NA
CDR3 protein: CASSYGTGSSEKLFF
CDR3 DNA: TGTGCCAGCAGTTACGGGACAGGGTCGAGTGAAAAACTGTTTTTT

J gene: TRBJ1-1
CDR3 length: 12
D gene: NA
V gene: TRBV10-2
clone size: NA
CDR3 protein: CASSVGNTEAFF
CDR3 DNA: TGCGCCAGCAGTGTTGGGAACACTGAAGCTTTCTTT

J gene: TRBJ1-5
CDR3 length: 14
D gene: NA
V gene: TRBV5-1
clone size: NA
CDR3 protein: CASSLTGNNQPQHF
CDR3 DNA: TGCGCCAGCAGCTTAACAGGAAACAATCAGCCCCAGCATTTT

J gene: TRBJ2-2
CDR3 length: 19
D gene: TRBD2
V gene: TRBV7-9
clone size: once
CDR3 protein: CASSLVWVGLAVNTGELFF
CDR3 DNA: TGTGCCAGCAGCTTAGTATGGGTAGGACTAGCGGTAAACACCGGGGAGCTGTTTTTT

J gene: TRBJ2-7
CDR3 length: 14
D gene: NA
V gene: TRBV28
clone size: NA
CDR3 protein: CASRSSGWGYEQYF
CDR3 DNA: TGTGCCAGCCGATCCTCTGGATGGGGTTACGAGCAGTACTTC

J gene: TRBJ1-5
CDR3 length: 17
D gene: NA
V gene: TRBV27
clone size: NA
CDR3 protein: CASSLLRPSHSNQPQHF
CDR3 DNA: TGTGCCAGCAGTTTACTCAGGCCGAGTCATAGCAATCAGCCCCAGCATTTT

J gene: TRBJ2-3
CDR3 length: 17
D gene: TRBD2
V gene: TRBV25-1
clone size: many
CDR3 protein: CASSELGRGPSTDTQYF
CDR3 DNA: TGTGCCAGCAGTGAATTAGGGAGGGGACCGTCCACAGATACGCAGTATTTT

J gene: TRBJ1-5
CDR3 length: 15
D gene: NA
V gene: TRBV27
clone size: NA
CDR3 protein: CASSLSGGGYQPQHF
CDR3 DNA: TGTGCCAGCAGTTTATCGGGCGGGGGGTACCAGCCCCAGCATTTT

J gene: TRBJ1-2
CDR3 length: 11
D gene: NA
V gene: TRBV2
clone size: NA
CDR3 protein: CASSGQTYGTF
CDR3 DNA: TGTGCCAGCAGTGGGCAGACCTACGGGACCTTC

J gene: TRBJ2-5
CDR3 length: 13
D gene: NA
V gene: TRBV4-2
clone size: NA
CDR3 protein: CASSLEGLATQYF
CDR3 DNA: TGTGCCAGCAGCTTAGAAGGGCTAGCGACCCAGTACTTC

J gene: TRBJ1-1
CDR3 length: 15
D gene: TRBD1
V gene: TRBV6-5
clone size: once
CDR3 protein: CASSPTGTATVEAFF
CDR3 DNA: TGTGCCAGCAGTCCCACCGGGACAGCTACAGTTGAAGCTTTCTTT

J gene: TRBJ2-6
CDR3 length: 17
D gene: TRBD1
V gene: TRBV19
clone size: NA
CDR3 protein: CASRRDRGSSGANVLTF
CDR3 DNA: TGTGCCAGTCGCCGGGACAGGGGATCGTCTGGGGCCAACGTCCTGACTTTC

J gene: TRBJ2-7
CDR3 length: 14
D gene: NA
V gene: TRBV5-6
clone size: many
CDR3 protein: CASSNPGHDYEQYF
CDR3 DNA: TGTGCCAGCAGCAACCCGGGACACGACTACGAGCAGTACTTC

J gene: TRBJ2-2
CDR3 length: 14
D gene: TRBD1
V gene: TRBV28
clone size: NA
CDR3 protein: CASTQTGVTGELFF
CDR3 DNA: TGTGCCAGCACCCAGACAGGGGTCACCGGGGAGCTGTTTTTT

J gene: TRBJ2-1
CDR3 length: 16
D gene: NA
V gene: TRBV4-2
clone size: NA
CDR3 protein: CASSQGRGAYYNEQFF
CDR3 DNA: TGTGCCAGCAGCCAAGGACGGGGGGCTTACTACAATGAGCAGTTCTTC

J gene: TRBJ2-7
CDR3 length: 21
D gene: NA
V gene: TRBV19
clone size: many
CDR3 protein: CASSMQGATFSASPAYYEQYF
CDR3 DNA: TGTGCCAGTAGTATGCAGGGCGCCACTTTCTCCGCGTCCCCCGCGTACTACGAGCAGTACTTC

J gene: TRBJ2-1
CDR3 length: 17
D gene: NA
V gene: TRBV27
clone size: NA
CDR3 protein: CASSFMLGRGSYNEQFF
CDR3 DNA: TGTGCCAGCAGTTTTATGTTAGGGCGTGGCTCCTACAATGAGCAGTTCTTC

J gene: TRBJ2-7
CDR3 length: 17
D gene: TRBD2
V gene: TRBV7-2
clone size: NA
CDR3 protein: CASSLAASGTPPYEQYF
CDR3 DNA: TGTGCCAGCAGCTTAGCCGCTAGCGGGACACCCCCCTACGAGCAGTACTTC

J gene: TRBJ2-7
CDR3 length: 14
D gene: NA
V gene: TRBV7-2
clone size: few
CDR3 protein: CASSFRESSYEQYF
CDR3 DNA: TGTGCCAGCAGCTTTAGGGAGAGCTCCTACGAGCAGTACTTC

J gene: TRBJ2-3
CDR3 length: 14
D gene: TRBD1
V gene: TRBV5-1
clone size: NA
CDR3 protein: CASSFDRVPDTQYF
CDR3 DNA: TGCGCCAGCAGCTTCGACAGGGTCCCAGATACGCAGTATTTT

J gene: TRBJ1-5
CDR3 length: 16
D gene: TRBD1
V gene: TRBV18
clone size: NA
CDR3 protein: CASSPRDRGQGQPQHF
CDR3 DNA: TGTGCCAGCTCACCTCGGGACAGGGGGCAAGGTCAGCCCCAGCATTTT

J gene: TRBJ2-7
CDR3 length: 15
D gene: TRBD2
V gene: TRBV11-3
clone size: NA
CDR3 protein: CASSAGVAGAHEQYF
CDR3 DNA: TGTGCCAGCAGCGCGGGGGTAGCGGGAGCACACGAGCAGTACTTC

J gene: TRBJ1-5
CDR3 length: 14
D gene: TRBD1
V gene: TRBV30
clone size: few
CDR3 protein: CAWTGGPSNQPQHF
CDR3 DNA: TGTGCCTGGACAGGGGGTCCTAGCAATCAGCCCCAGCATTTT

J gene: TRBJ1-4
CDR3 length: 14
D gene: NA
V gene: TRBV7-2
clone size: NA
CDR3 protein: CASSRERKNEKLFF
CDR3 DNA: TGTGCCAGCAGCAGGGAAAGGAAGAACGAAAAACTGTTTTTT

J gene: TRBJ1-1
CDR3 length: 14
D gene: NA
V gene: TRBV7-9
clone size: NA
CDR3 protein: CASSRIGPNTEAFF
CDR3 DNA: TGTGCCAGCAGTCGCATCGGGCCTAACACTGAAGCTTTCTTT

J gene: TRBJ2-5
CDR3 length: 14
D gene: NA
V gene: TRBV6-5
clone size: many
CDR3 protein: CASSFGRAQETQYF
CDR3 DNA: TGTGCCAGCAGTTTCGGCAGGGCCCAAGAGACCCAGTACTTC

J gene: TRBJ1-2
CDR3 length: 14
D gene: TRBD1
V gene: TRBV7-2
clone size: many
CDR3 protein: CASTIQGSEDGYTF
CDR3 DNA: TGTGCCAGCACCATACAGGGGTCGGAGGATGGCTACACCTTC

J gene: TRBJ2-1
CDR3 length: 19
D gene: TRBD2
V gene: TRBV13
clone size: few
CDR3 protein: CASSLQSSGSVGSYNEQFF
CDR3 DNA: TGTGCCAGCAGCTTACAGTCTAGCGGATCAGTTGGCTCCTACAATGAGCAGTTCTTC

J gene: TRBJ2-3
CDR3 length: 16
D gene: NA
V gene: TRBV9
clone size: NA
CDR3 protein: CASSVGVRGSTDTQYF
CDR3 DNA: TGTGCCAGCAGCGTTGGAGTACGTGGGTCCACAGATACGCAGTATTTT

J gene: TRBJ2-5
CDR3 length: 16
D gene: NA
V gene: TRBV13
clone size: NA
CDR3 protein: CASSLGANPYQETQYF
CDR3 DNA: TGTGCCAGCAGCTTAGGAGCGAACCCCTACCAAGAGACCCAGTACTTC

J gene: TRBJ2-7
CDR3 length: 15
D gene: TRBD2
V gene: TRBV6-5
clone size: NA
CDR3 protein: CASSPQGLGPYEQYF
CDR3 DNA: TGTGCCAGCAGTCCCCAGGGACTAGGGCCCTACGAGCAGTACTTC

J gene: TRBJ1-1
CDR3 length: 14
D gene: NA
V gene: TRBV18
clone size: NA
CDR3 protein: CASSPPSVNTEAFF
CDR3 DNA: TGTGCCAGCTCACCCCCATCGGTAAACACTGAAGCTTTCTTT

J gene: TRBJ1-1
CDR3 length: 13
D gene: NA
V gene: TRBV18
clone size: few
CDR3 protein: CASSTAGLTEAFF
CDR3 DNA: TGTGCCAGCTCCACCGCGGGGTTAACTGAAGCTTTCTTT

J gene: TRBJ1-1
CDR3 length: 12
D gene: NA
V gene: TRBV7-3
clone size: many
CDR3 protein: CASSTGNTEAFF
CDR3 DNA: TGTGCCAGCAGTACGGGGAACACTGAAGCTTTCTTT

J gene: TRBJ2-2
CDR3 length: 14
D gene: NA
V gene: TRBV4-3
clone size: NA
CDR3 protein: CASSQDTRSGELFF
CDR3 DNA: TGCGCCAGCAGCCAAGACACCCGTTCCGGGGAGCTGTTTTTT

J gene: TRBJ2-1
CDR3 length: 15
D gene: TRBD1
V gene: TRBV29-1
clone size: NA
CDR3 protein: CSATYHGQGYNEQFF
CDR3 DNA: TGCAGCGCCACCTACCACGGACAGGGTTACAATGAGCAGTTCTTC

J gene: TRBJ2-7
CDR3 length: 15
D gene: TRBD2
V gene: TRBV5-1
clone size: NA
CDR3 protein: CASSLTGTSAYEQYF
CDR3 DNA: TGCGCCAGCAGCCTAACCGGGACTAGCGCCTACGAGCAGTACTTC

J gene: TRBJ2-7
CDR3 length: 14
D gene: NA
V gene: TRBV9
clone size: once
CDR3 protein: CASSPPGAGSEQYF
CDR3 DNA: TGTGCCAGCAGCCCCCCGGGCGCCGGGAGCGAGCAGTACTTC

J gene: TRBJ1-1
CDR3 length: 14
D gene: NA
V gene: TRBV30
clone size: NA
CDR3 protein: CAWSVRLPNTEAFF
CDR3 DNA: TGTGCCTGGAGTGTAAGGCTGCCGAACACTGAAGCTTTCTTT